These T cell receptor beta chains were read from a single sample in a study of blood T cell repertoires in COVID-19. Clones were read by immunoSEQ multiplex PCR, and TCRdb kept only the in-frame ones, dropping some. The table lists 99,000 or so clones, around 86% of them singletons. Sample: peripheral blood. The receptors come from a man aged 80 or over with acute or convalescent COVID-19. Both conserved end residues are part of each CDR3. D genes are given only for firm matches. The listing skips clone size in some rows; elsewhere it reads once, few, many or a size class.

TRBV19,TRBD1,NA,TRBJ1-2,TGTGCCAGTAGTATACCGGGACAGGGTGGCTATGGCTACACCTTC,CASSIPGQGGYGYTF
TRBV11-3,TRBD2,NA,TRBJ2-1,TGTGCCAGCAGCTTGGGGCTAGCGGGAGGGAAGAATGAGCAGTTCTTC,CASSLGLAGGKNEQFF
TRBV9,TRBD1,NA,TRBJ1-3,TGTGCCAGCAGCTCCGGGACAGCTATCTCTGGAAACACCATATATTTT,CASSSGTAISGNTIYF
TRBV28,NA,NA,TRBJ2-1,TGTGCCAGCAGGCCGGACAGTAATGAGCAGTTCTTC,CASRPDSNEQFF
TRBV27,NA,NA,TRBJ1-6,TGTGCCAGCAGTCTATCGGGACAAAGTGCCCTCCACTTT,CASSLSGQSALHF
TRBV28,TRBD2,NA,TRBJ2-2,TGTGCCAGCAGTGATCCGGGACTAGCGGGAGACGGAGTGGAGCTGTTTTTT,CASSDPGLAGDGVELFF
TRBV25-1,TRBD1,NA,TRBJ1-1,TGTGCCAGCAGTGACAAGAAACAGGGGTCCACTGAAGCTTTCTTT,CASSDKKQGSTEAFF
TRBV2,TRBD2,few,TRBJ2-7,TGTGCCAGCAGCCGAACTAGCGGGAGCTCCTACGAGCAGTACTTC,CASSRTSGSSYEQYF
TRBV7-2,NA,NA,TRBJ2-5,TGTGCCAGCAGCCTCCGGAGAGCGGGTACAGAGACCCAGTACTTC,CASSLRRAGTETQYF
TRBV28,TRBD1,NA,TRBJ1-2,TGTGCCAGCAGTGCGGACAGGGTTTATGGCTACACCTTC,CASSADRVYGYTF
TRBV5-8,TRBD1,NA,TRBJ1-5,TGTGCCAGCAGCGGGGGACAGGGACGTTATCAGCCCCAGCATTTT,CASSGGQGRYQPQHF
TRBV7-3,NA,NA,TRBJ2-2,TGTGCCAGCAGCTTAACCAAAGGGGGTCCCCCCGGGGAGCTGTTTTTT,CASSLTKGGPPGELFF
TRBV19,TRBD2,NA,TRBJ2-7,TGTGCCAGTAGTGCACAACTAGCGGGAAGATCCTACGAGCAGTACTTC,CASSAQLAGRSYEQYF
TRBV6-5,NA,NA,TRBJ1-1,TGTGCCAGCAACGTCGAGGCCCCTGAAGCTTTCTTT,CASNVEAPEAFF
TRBV18,TRBD1,NA,TRBJ2-3,TGTGCCAGCTCACCACGAAACAGGGGTAGCACAGATACGCAGTATTTT,CASSPRNRGSTDTQYF
TRBV5-1,NA,NA,TRBJ2-1,TGCGCCAGCAATCGTGGCTCTTCCAATGAGCAGTTCTTC,CASNRGSSNEQFF
TRBV5-4,TRBD1,once,TRBJ2-5,TGTGCCAGCAGCTTGGCGGGCAGGGGGCGTAAGGAGACCCAGTACTTC,CASSLAGRGRKETQYF
TRBV18,NA,NA,TRBJ2-5,TGTGCCAGCTCACCTCCTCAAGCGGAGACCCAGTACTTC,CASSPPQAETQYF
TRBV10-3,TRBD1,NA,TRBJ2-5,TGTGCCATCAGTGAGTTCGAAGGACAGGGACAAGAGACCCAGTACTTC,CAISEFEGQGQETQYF
TRBV28,NA,NA,TRBJ1-1,TGTGCCAGCAGTCCTTCCACAGGACACACTGAAGCTTTCTTT,CASSPSTGHTEAFF
TRBV3-1/TRBV3-2,TRBD2,NA,TRBJ2-5,TGTGCCAGCAGCCACGAGACTAGCGGGAGAGAGACCCAGTACTTC,CASSHETSGRETQYF
TRBV5-6,TRBD1,NA,TRBJ1-2,TGTGCCAGCAGCTTGGTTGGGACAGCGATTAACTATGGCTACACCTTC,CASSLVGTAINYGYTF
TRBV6-5,TRBD2,NA,TRBJ2-5,TGTGCCAGCACCCCGGGACTACCACAAGAGACCCAGTACTTC,CASTPGLPQETQYF
TRBV3-1/TRBV3-2,TRBD2,NA,TRBJ2-3,TGTGCCAGCAGCCAAGACCCGGGACTACTCACAGATACGCAGTATTTT,CASSQDPGLLTDTQYF
TRBV24-1,NA,NA,TRBJ2-5,TGTGCCACCCGGGCAGGGAAAACGGGTTTTTGGGAAGAGACCCAGTACTTC,CATRAGKTGFWEETQYF
TRBV7-6,NA,NA,TRBJ2-5,TGTGCCAGCAGCTTAGCGGCGGGACACCAAGAGACCCAGTACTTC,CASSLAAGHQETQYF
TRBV19,NA,few,TRBJ1-2,TGTGCCAGTCAAACTCAATCGAGGGGGGGCTATGGCTACACCTTC,CASQTQSRGGYGYTF
TRBV6-2/TRBV6-3,NA,once,TRBJ2-7,TGTGCCAGCAGTTCCAATGATATCGGGAACCAAAGATTC,CASSSNDIGNQRF
TRBV29-1,TRBD1,NA,TRBJ2-3,TGCAGCGCACTGACAGGGTCGGCAGATACGCAGTATTTT,CSALTGSADTQYF
TRBV28,TRBD2,NA,TRBJ2-1,TGTGCCAGCAGCCTACCGGGACTATCGAATGAGCAGTTCTTC,CASSLPGLSNEQFF
TRBV6-6,NA,once,TRBJ1-5,TGTGCCAGCACTCGACCCCGGGTAAATCAGCCCCAGCATTTT,CASTRPRVNQPQHF
TRBV3-1/TRBV3-2,NA,NA,TRBJ1-1,TGTGCCAGCAGCCAATTGGGGGGAGGCACTGAAGCTTTCTTT,CASSQLGGGTEAFF
TRBV5-1,TRBD1,NA,TRBJ1-3,TGCGCCAGCAGCGCTCACCAGGGGGAGAGAAACACCATATATTTT,CASSAHQGERNTIYF
TRBV29-1,NA,NA,TRBJ2-1,TGCAGCGTTGATGACAGTGAGCAGTTCTTC,CSVDDSEQFF
TRBV7-9,NA,NA,TRBJ2-2,TGTGCCAGCAGGGCCGGGACACCGAACACCGGGGAGCTGTTTTTT,CASRAGTPNTGELFF
TRBV7-9,NA,NA,TRBJ2-3,TGTGCCAGCAGCTCGAGACTGGGTGCAGATACGCAGTATTTT,CASSSRLGADTQYF
TRBV18,NA,NA,TRBJ1-2,TGTGCCAGCTCACCCGCACTTAGAATGGACAGCCTATATGGCTACACCTTC,CASSPALRMDSLYGYTF
TRBV5-1,NA,NA,TRBJ1-1,TGCGCCAGCAGCTTGGACGGGAGGAACACTGAAGCTTTCTTT,CASSLDGRNTEAFF
TRBV7-9,NA,NA,TRBJ2-5,TGTGCCAGCGGGACACCTTCGGAGACCCAGTACTTC,CASGTPSETQYF
TRBV15,TRBD1,NA,TRBJ1-4,TGTGCCACCAGCAGGGACAGGGGATGGGATGAAAAACTGTTTTTT,CATSRDRGWDEKLFF
TRBV10-1,TRBD1,NA,TRBJ2-7,TGCGCCAGCAGTGAGGCGGACAGGGGCCACGAGCAGTACTTC,CASSEADRGHEQYF
TRBV18,NA,NA,TRBJ1-4,TGTGCCAGCTCACTAGGACTGGGCCCTCAAGCCAAACTGTTTTTT,CASSLGLGPQAKLFF
TRBV4-3,NA,NA,TRBJ2-3,TGCGCCAGCAGCCAAGGAAGGGGCGCAGATACGCAGTATTTT,CASSQGRGADTQYF
TRBV5-1,NA,NA,TRBJ1-4,TGCGCCAGCAGGGTCGGGGTAGATGAAAAACTGTTTTTT,CASRVGVDEKLFF
TRBV29-1,TRBD2,few,TRBJ2-2,TGCAGCGTTGAAGGACTAGCGGCGAACACCGGGGAGCTGTTTTTT,CSVEGLAANTGELFF
TRBV10-2,NA,NA,TRBJ1-1,TGCGCCAGCAGTGAGGGGCAGGGCGGGAGAGCTTTCTTT,CASSEGQGGRAFF
TRBV5-1,TRBD2,NA,TRBJ2-3,TGCGCCAGCAGCTTGTTAACACTAGCGGGGCCCACAGATACGCAGTATTTT,CASSLLTLAGPTDTQYF
TRBV30,TRBD1,once,TRBJ1-5,TGTGCCTGGAGCCCTGGGACAGCTAGCAATCAGCCCCAGCATTTT,CAWSPGTASNQPQHF
TRBV14,NA,NA,TRBJ1-2,TGTGCCAGCAGCCAAGATCGCGGACAGCTTTATGGCTACACCTTC,CASSQDRGQLYGYTF
TRBV19,TRBD1,NA,TRBJ2-1,TGTGCCAGTAGCACCCGGGGGACAGGGTCGATGGGTGAGCAGTTCTTC,CASSTRGTGSMGEQFF